This T cell receptor (beta chain) appears in the sequencing data of a study of blood T cell repertoires in COVID-19. Study-level information: Sites in the United States, Italy and Spain provided acute and convalescent COVID-19 samples. From T cells, B-cell-depleted T cells, or PBMCs came the material, which was cDNA or gDNA.

Authors' methods: Quantification of nucleated cells was approximated via reference gene primer amplification. Clones were read by immunoSEQ multiplex PCR, and TCRdb kept only the in-frame ones, dropping some. The V and J calls and clone size were taken over from that table, and D and trimming were inferred from the DNA. This table has tens of thousands of clones, 65% to 85% appearing once. The source is an elderly woman with active or convalescent COVID-19. The sample taken for sequencing was peripheral blood.

CDR3 residues: CASSRNDRDRQKFSNQPQHF. Written as DNA, the CDR3 is TGTGCCAGCAGCAGGAACGACCGGGACAGACAGAAGTTTAGCAATCAGCCCCAGCATTTT. This chain links TRBV21-1 with TRBJ1-5; the table's D call, TRBD1, was not checked against the DNA. TRBV21-1 is deemed a pseudogene. The CDR3 covers 20 residues.